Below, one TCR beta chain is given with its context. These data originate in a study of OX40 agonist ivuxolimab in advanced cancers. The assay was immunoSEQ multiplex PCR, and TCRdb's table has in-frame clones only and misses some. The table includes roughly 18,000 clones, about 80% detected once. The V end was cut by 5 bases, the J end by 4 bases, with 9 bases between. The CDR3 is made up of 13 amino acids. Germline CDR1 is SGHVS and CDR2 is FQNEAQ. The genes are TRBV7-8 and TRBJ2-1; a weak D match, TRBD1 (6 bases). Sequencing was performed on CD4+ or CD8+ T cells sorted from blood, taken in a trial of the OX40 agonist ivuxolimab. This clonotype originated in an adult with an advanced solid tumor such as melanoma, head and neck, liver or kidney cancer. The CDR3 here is CASSPGQYNEQFF. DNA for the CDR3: TGTGCCAGCAGCCCCGGACAGTACAATGAGCAGTTCTTC.